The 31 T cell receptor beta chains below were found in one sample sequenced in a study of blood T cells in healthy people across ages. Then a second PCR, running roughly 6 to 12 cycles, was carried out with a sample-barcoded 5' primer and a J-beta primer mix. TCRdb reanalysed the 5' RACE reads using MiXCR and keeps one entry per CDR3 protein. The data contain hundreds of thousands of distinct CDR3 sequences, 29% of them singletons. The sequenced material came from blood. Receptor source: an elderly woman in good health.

The CDR3 nucleotides read TGCAGTGCTAGCGATTCACAAGGGATTTATGGCTACACCTTC. Encoded protein: CSASDSQGIYGYTF. The V gene is TRBV20-1, the J gene TRBJ1-2; D not certain. V was clipped by 3 bases and J by 5 bases, with 16 bases between them. Germline V gene data show CDR1 as DFQATT and CDR2 as SNEGSKA (reference sequence). This CDR3 spans 14 amino acids.

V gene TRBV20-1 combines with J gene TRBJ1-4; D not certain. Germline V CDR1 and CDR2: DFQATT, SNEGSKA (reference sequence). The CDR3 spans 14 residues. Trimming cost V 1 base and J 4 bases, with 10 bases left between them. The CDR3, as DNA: TGCAGTGCTAGAGTGGGATTAAATAATGAAAAACTGTTTTTT. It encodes CSARVGLNNEKLFF.

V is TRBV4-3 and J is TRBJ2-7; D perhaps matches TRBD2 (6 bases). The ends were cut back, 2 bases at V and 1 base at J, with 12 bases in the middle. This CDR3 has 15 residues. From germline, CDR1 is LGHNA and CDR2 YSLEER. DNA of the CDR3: TGCGCCAGCAGCCAAATTGGGGGGACTTCCTACGAGCAGTACTTC. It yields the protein CASSQIGGTSYEQYF.

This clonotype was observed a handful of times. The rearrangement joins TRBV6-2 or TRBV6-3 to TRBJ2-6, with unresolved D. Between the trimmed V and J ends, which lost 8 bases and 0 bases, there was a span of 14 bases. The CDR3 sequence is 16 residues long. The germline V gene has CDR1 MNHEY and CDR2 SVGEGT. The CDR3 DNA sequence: TGTGCCAGCTGCCGAGACGGCCTCTCTGGGGCCAACGTCCTGACTTTC. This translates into CASCRDGLSGANVLTF.

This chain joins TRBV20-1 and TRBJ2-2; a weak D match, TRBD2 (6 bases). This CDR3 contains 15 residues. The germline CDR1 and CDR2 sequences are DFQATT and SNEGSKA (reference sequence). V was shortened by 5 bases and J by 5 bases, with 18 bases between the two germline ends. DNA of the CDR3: TGCAGTGCTCGCGGCGGGCTAGGAGGGACCGGGGAGCTGTTTTTT. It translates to CSARGGLGGTGELFF.

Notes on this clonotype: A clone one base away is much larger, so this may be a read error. CDR3 sequence (DNA): TGTGCCAGCAGTCCGAGGACCGGCCTCACTTCTAACTATGGCTACACCTTC. Translation: CASSPRTGLTSNYGYTF. The chain couples TRBV12-3 or TRBV12-4 to TRBJ1-2; D remains ambiguous. The CDR3 loop spans 17 amino acids. The V end was cut by 5 bases, the J end by 0 bases, with 19 bases between.

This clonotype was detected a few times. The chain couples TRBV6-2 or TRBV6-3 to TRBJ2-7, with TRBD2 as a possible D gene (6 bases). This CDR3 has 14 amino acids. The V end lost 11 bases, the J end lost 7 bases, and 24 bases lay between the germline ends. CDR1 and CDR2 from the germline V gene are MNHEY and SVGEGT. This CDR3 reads CARSRDLNYNEQYF. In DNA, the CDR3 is TGTGCCCGCTCCCGGGACTTAAACTACAATGAGCAGTACTTC.

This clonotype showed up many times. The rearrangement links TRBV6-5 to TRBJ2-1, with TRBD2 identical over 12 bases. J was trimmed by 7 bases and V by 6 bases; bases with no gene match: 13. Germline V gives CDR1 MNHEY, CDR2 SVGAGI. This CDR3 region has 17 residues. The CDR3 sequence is CASSPWGTSGGTNEQFF. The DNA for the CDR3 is TGTGCCAGCAGCCCCTGGGGTACTAGCGGGGGGACTAATGAGCAGTTCTTC.

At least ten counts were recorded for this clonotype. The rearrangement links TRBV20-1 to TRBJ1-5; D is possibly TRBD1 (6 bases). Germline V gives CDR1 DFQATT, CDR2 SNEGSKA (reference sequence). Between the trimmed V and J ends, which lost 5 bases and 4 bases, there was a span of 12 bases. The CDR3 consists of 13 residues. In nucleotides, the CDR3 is TGCAGTGCTGCAAGACAGGTTAATCAGCCCCAGCATTTT. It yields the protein CSAARQVNQPQHF.

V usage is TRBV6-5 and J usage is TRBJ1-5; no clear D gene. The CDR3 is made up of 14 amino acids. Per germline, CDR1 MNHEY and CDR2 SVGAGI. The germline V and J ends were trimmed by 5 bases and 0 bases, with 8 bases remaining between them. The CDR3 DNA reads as TGTGCCAGCAGTCTGACCTATAGCAATCAGCCCCAGCATTTT. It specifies CASSLTYSNQPQHF.

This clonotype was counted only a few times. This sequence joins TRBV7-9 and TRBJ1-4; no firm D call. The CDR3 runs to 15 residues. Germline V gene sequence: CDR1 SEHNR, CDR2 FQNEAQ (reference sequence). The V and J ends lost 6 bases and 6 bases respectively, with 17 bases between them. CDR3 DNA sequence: TGTGCCAGCAGGCAATACTCCACCGAGGATGAAAAACTGTTTTTT. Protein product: CASRQYSTEDEKLFF.

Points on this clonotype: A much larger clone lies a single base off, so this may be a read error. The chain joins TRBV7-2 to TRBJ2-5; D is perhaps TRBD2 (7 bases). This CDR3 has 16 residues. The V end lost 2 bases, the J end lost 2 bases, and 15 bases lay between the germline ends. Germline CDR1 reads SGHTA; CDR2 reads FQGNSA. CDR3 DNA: TGTGCCAGCAGCTTACGGGGGGCGCTACCACAAGAGACCCAGTACTTC. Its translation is CASSLRGALPQETQYF.

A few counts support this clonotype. In nucleotides, the CDR3 is TGTGCCATCAGTGAGTCTACCGGTGGCTATGGCTACACCTTC. This encodes CAISESTGGYGYTF. The chain recombines TRBV10-3 with TRBJ1-2; D gene ambiguous. The germline V gene encodes CDR1 ENHRY and CDR2 SYGVKD. Trimming pared 0 bases from V and 4 bases from J, leaving 9 bases between. This CDR3 spans 14 amino acids.

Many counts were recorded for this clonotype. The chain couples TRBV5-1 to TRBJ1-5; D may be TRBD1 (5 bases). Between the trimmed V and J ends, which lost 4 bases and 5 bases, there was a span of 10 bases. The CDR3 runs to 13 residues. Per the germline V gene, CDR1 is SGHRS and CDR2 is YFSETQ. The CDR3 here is CASSPDSYQPQHF. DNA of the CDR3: TGCGCCAGCAGCCCTGACAGTTATCAGCCCCAGCATTTT.

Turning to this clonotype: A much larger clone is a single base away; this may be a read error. Here the CDR3 reads CASSSIGADNYGYTF. The CDR3 region has the DNA TGTGCCAGCAGCTCGATAGGGGCAGATAACTATGGCTACACCTTC. The rearrangement links TRBV5-4 to TRBJ1-2; possible D gene TRBD1, 5 bases. Between the trimmed V and J ends, which lost 3 bases and 1 base, there was a span of 13 bases. This CDR3 has 15 amino acids. CDR1 SGHNT and CDR2 YYREEE come from the germline V gene (reference sequence).

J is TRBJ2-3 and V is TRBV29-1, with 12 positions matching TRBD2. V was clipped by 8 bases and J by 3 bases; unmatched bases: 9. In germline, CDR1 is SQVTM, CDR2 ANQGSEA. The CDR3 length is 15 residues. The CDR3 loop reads CSIPSGRANTDTQYF. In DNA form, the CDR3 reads TGCAGCATACCTAGCGGGAGGGCCAATACAGATACGCAGTATTTT.

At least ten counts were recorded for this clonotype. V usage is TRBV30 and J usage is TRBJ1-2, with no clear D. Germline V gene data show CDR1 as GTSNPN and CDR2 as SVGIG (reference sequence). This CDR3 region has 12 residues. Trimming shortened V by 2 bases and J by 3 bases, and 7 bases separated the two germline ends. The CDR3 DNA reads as TGTGCCTGGAGTTTGCAGCACTATGGCTACACCTTC. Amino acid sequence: CAWSLQHYGYTF.

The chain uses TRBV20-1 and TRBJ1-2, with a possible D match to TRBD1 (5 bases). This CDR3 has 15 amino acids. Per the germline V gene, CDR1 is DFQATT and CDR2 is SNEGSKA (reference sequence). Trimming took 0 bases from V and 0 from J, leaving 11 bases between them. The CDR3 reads CSARERQKANYGYTF. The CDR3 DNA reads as TGCAGTGCTAGAGAGAGACAGAAAGCTAACTATGGCTACACCTTC.

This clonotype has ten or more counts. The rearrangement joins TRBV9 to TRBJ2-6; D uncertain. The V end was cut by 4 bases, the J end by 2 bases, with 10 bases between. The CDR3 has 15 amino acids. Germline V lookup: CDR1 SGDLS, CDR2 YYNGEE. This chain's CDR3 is CASSLTAAGANVLTF. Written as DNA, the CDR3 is TGTGCCAGCAGCCTTACAGCCGCTGGGGCCAACGTCCTGACTTTC.

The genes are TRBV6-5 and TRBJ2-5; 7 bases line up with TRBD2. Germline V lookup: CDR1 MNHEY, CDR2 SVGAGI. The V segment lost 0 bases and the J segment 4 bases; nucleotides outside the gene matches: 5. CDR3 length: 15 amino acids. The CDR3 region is CASSYSRLAAETQYF. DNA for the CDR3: TGTGCCAGCAGTTACTCAAGACTAGCTGCAGAGACCCAGTACTTC.

The CDR3 sequence: CSSLSGQSGGTQYF. The DNA of the CDR3 is TGCAGCTCGCTATCGGGACAATCGGGAGGGACCCAGTACTTC. The J gene is TRBJ2-7, the V gene TRBV29-1; D is perhaps TRBD2 (7 bases). The J call may be faulty, since TRBJ2-5 better matches the DNA end. From germline, CDR1 is SQVTM and CDR2 ANQGSEA. The CDR3 is 14 residues long.

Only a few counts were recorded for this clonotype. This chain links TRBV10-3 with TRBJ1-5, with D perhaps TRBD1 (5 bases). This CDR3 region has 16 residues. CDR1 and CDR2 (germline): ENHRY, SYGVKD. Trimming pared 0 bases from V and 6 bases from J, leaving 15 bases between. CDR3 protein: CAISESGTFSPQPQHF. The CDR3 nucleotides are TGTGCCATCAGTGAGTCTGGGACCTTTAGCCCTCAGCCCCAGCATTTT.

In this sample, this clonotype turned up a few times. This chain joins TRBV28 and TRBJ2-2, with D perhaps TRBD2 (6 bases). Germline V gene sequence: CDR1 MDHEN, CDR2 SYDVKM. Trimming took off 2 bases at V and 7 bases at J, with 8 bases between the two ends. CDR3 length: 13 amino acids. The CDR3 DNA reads TGTGCCAGCAGTTTACGGGGGAACGGGGAGCTGTTTTTT. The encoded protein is CASSLRGNGELFF. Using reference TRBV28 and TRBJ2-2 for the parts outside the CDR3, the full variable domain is DVKVTQSSRYLVKRTGEKVFLECVQDMDHENMFWYRQDPGLGLRLIYFSYDVKMKEKGDIPEGYSVSREKKERFSLILESASTNQTSMYLCASSLRGNGELFFGEGSRLTVL.

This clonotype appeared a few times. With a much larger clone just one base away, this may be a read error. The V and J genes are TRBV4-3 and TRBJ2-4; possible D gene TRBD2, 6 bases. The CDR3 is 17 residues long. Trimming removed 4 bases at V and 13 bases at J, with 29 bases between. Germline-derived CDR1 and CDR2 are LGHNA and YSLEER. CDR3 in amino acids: CASSPTERAGYYNEQYF. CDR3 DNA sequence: TGCGCCAGCAGCCCTACCGAGCGGGCGGGATACTACAATGAGCAGTACTTC.

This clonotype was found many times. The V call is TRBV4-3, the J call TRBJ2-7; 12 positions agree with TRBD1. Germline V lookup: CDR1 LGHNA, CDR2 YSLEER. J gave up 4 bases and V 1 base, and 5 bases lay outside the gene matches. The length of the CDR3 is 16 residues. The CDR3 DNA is TGCGCCAGCAGCCAAGTCCCGGGACAGGGGGCTTACGAGCAGTACTTC. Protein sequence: CASSQVPGQGAYEQYF.

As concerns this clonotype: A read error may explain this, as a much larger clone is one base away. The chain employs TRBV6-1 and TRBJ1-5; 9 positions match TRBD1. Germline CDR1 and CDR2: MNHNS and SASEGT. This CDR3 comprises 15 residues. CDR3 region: CAGSVQGAVNQPQHF. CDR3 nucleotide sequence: TGTGCCGGCAGTGTACAGGGGGCTGTCAATCAGCCCCAGCATTTT.

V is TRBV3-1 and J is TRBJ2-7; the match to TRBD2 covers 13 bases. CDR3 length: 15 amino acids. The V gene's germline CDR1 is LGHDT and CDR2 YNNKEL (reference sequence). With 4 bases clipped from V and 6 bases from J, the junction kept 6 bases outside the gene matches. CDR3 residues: CASSPTSGGASEQYF. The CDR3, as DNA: TGTGCCAGCAGCCCCACTAGCGGGGGGGCCAGCGAGCAGTACTTC.

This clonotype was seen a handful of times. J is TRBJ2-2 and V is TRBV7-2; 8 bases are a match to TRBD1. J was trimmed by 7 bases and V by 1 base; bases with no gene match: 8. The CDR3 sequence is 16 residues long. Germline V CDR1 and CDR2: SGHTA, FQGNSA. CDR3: CASSLVTGEIGGELFF. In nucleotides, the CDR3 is TGTGCCAGCAGCTTAGTGACAGGGGAAATCGGCGGGGAGCTGTTTTTT.

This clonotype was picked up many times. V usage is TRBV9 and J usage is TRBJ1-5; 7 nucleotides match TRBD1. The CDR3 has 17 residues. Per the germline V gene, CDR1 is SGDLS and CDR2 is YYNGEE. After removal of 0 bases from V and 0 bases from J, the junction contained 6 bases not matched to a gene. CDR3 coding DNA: TGTGCCAGCAGCGTAGGACAGGGCGACAGTAGCAATCAGCCCCAGCATTTT. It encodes CASSVGQGDSSNQPQHF.

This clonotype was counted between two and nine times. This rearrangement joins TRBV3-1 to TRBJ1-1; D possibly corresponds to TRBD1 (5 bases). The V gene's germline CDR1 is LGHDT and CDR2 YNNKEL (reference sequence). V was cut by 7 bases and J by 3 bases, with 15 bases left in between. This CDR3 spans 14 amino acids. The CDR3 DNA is TGTGCCAGCACCTTATCGGGGGGTGACACTGAAGCTTTCTTT. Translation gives CASTLSGGDTEAFF.

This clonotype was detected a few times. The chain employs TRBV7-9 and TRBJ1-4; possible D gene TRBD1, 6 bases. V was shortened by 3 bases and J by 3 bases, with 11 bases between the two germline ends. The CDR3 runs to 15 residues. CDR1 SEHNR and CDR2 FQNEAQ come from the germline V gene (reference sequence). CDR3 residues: CASSFQGLANEKLFF. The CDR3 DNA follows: TGTGCCAGCAGCTTTCAGGGGTTGGCTAATGAAAAACTGTTTTTT.